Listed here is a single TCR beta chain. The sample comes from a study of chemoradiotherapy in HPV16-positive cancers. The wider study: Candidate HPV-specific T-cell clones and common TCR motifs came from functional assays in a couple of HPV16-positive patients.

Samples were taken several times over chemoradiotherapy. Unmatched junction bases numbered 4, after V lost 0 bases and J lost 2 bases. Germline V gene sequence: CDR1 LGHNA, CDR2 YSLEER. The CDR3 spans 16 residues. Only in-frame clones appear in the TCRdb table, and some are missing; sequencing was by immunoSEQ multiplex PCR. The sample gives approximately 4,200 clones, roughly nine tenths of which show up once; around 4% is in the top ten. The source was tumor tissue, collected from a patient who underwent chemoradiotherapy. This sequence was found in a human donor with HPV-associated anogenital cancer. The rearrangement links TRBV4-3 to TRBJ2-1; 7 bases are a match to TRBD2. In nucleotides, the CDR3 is TGCGCCAGCAGCCAAGATAAAGCGGGGCCCTACAATGAGCAGTTCTTC. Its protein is CASSQDKAGPYNEQFF.